This paragraph covers one T cell receptor (beta chain) sequence. The naive CD8 fraction comprised CD45RO-negative cells positively selected for CCR7 and excluded terminally differentiated effector memory CD45RA+ cells. This record comes from a study of shared clonotypes between healthy human individuals. TCRdb's copy holds only in-frame clones and misses some; the assay was immunoSEQ multiplex PCR. The sample yields about 580,000 clones, 98% seen once. The CDR3 totals 13 residues. The germline gives CDR1 SGHRS, CDR2 YFSETQ. V lost 4 bases and J 0 bases, leaving 6 bases between the germline ends. The receptor comes from a man younger than 40 in good health. The sequenced material came from naive CD8+ T cells sorted from blood. V and J are TRBV5-1 and TRBJ2-3, with D unclear. CDR3 in amino acids: CASSPTSTDTQYF. The CDR3, as DNA: TGCGCCAGCAGCCCCACTAGCACAGATACGCAGTATTTT.